The 6 T cell receptor beta chains reported below all come from one sample, sequenced in a study of shared clonotypes between healthy human individuals. Here immunoSEQ multiplex PCR was the method, and the copy in TCRdb shows in-frame clones only, minus some. The repertoire includes a few hundred thousand clones, less than 98% of them detected once, and 0.057% sits in the top ten. Sequences were obtained from naive CD4+ T cells sorted from blood. Subset described: CD45RA+ positively selected. The receptor set was obtained from a woman aged 25 to 39 in good health.

The rearrangement links TRBV6-6 to TRBJ2-5; the D gene could be TRBD1 or TRBD2 (6 bases each). The CDR3 consists of 13 residues. Germline V gene data show CDR1 as MNHNY and CDR2 as SVGAGI (reference sequence). Trimming removed 7 bases at V and 5 bases at J, with 14 bases between. CDR3 bases: TGTGCCAGCAAGGGGGGTGATCAGGAGACCCAGTACTTC. Protein sequence: CASKGGDQETQYF.

The V call is TRBV30, the J call TRBJ2-7; maybe TRBD1 (6 bases). Deletions cut 5 bases from V and 0 bases from J, with 14 bases between. CDR3 size: 14 residues. Germline V gives CDR1 GTSNPN, CDR2 SVGIG (reference sequence). CDR3: CAWARGGSSYEQYF. Here the CDR3 DNA reads TGTGCCTGGGCCAGGGGTGGTAGCTCCTACGAGCAGTACTTC.

With regard to this clone: Distinct nucleotide sequences in the sample also encode this CDR3. The J gene is TRBJ1-5, the V gene TRBV28; the D is unclear. The CDR3 has 13 residues. V lost 1 base, J lost 6 bases, and 7 bases lay in between. CDR1 MDHEN and CDR2 SYDVKM come from the germline V gene. The CDR3 loop reads CASSLFTGQPQHF. CDR3 DNA: TGTGCCAGCAGTTTATTTACGGGTCAGCCCCAGCATTTT.

The rearrangement uses TRBV6-5 and TRBJ2-1, with 8 bases that match TRBD1. CDR3 size: 15 residues. Germline assignment: CDR1 MNHEY and CDR2 SVGAGI. J lost 2 bases, V lost 6 bases, and 6 bases had no gene match. The CDR3 loop is CASSGDRGPYNEQFF. As DNA, the CDR3 is TGTGCCAGCAGCGGAGACAGGGGCCCCTACAATGAGCAGTTCTTC.

The gene calls are TRBV9 and TRBJ1-3, with D uncertain. This CDR3 is built from 17 residues. Trimming left V 1 base short and J 0 bases short, with 14 bases between. Germline values: CDR1 SGDLS, CDR2 YYNGEE. The CDR3 loop is CASSVFSDIRSGNTIYF. DNA of the CDR3: TGTGCCAGCAGCGTATTTTCAGACATCCGCTCTGGAAACACCATATATTTT.

The chain carries TRBV27 and TRBJ1-1; 7 bases match TRBD1. Germline V gives CDR1 MNHEY, CDR2 SMNVEV (reference sequence). There are 19 residues in the CDR3. Germline trimming cut 5 bases from V and 5 bases from J; bases unmatched to any gene: 23. The CDR3 coding sequence is TGTGCCAGCAGTGTGACAGGGTCCCCGGTCCCTTGGGGTAATACTGAAGCTTTCTTT. This codes for CASSVTGSPVPWGNTEAFF.